These 17 T cell receptor beta chains originate from one sample sequenced in a study of blood T cell repertoires in COVID-19. This table comes from immunoSEQ multiplex PCR, and its TCRdb copy is limited to in-frame clones, with some not included. The sample includes some 66,000 clones, 90% to 95% of them seen just once. Sequenced input: peripheral blood. The receptor source for this set is a human donor in a cohort sampled during active COVID-19.

Concerning this clone: The junction differs from germline at one of its ends, possibly a read error. The V and J genes are TRBV18 and TRBJ1-1, with TRBD1 identical over 9 bases. The CDR3 is made up of 16 amino acids. CDR1 is KGHSH, CDR2 LQKENI, per germline. The CDR3 coding sequence is TGTGCCAGCTCATCACCACAGGGGGCCTCCAACACTGAAGCTTTCTTT. Its translation is CASSSPQGASNTEAFF. Full variable domain (missing parts from reference TRBV18 and TRBJ1-1): NAGVMQNPRHLVRRRGQEARLRCSPMKGHSHVYWYRQLPEEGLKFMVYLQKENIIDESGMPKERFSAEFPKEGPSILRIQQVVRGDSAAYFCASSSPQGASNTEAFFGQGTRLTVV.

This chain links TRBV7-2 with TRBJ2-3, with D tentatively TRBD2 (7 bases). The CDR3 consists of 18 residues. Germline CDR1 reads SGHTA; CDR2 reads FQGNSA. V lost 4 bases and J lost 2, with 22 bases in between. The chain's CDR3 is CASSSGGWGPRSTDTQYF. DNA of the CDR3: TGTGCCAGCAGCTCCGGGGGGTGGGGGCCCAGATCCACAGATACGCAGTATTTT.

The chain uses TRBV19 and TRBJ1-3; D is ambiguous. CDR3 length: 15 amino acids. V lost 4 bases to trimming and J lost 0 bases, with 10 bases between them. Looked up from germline, CDR1 is LNHDA and CDR2 is SQIVND (reference sequence). This CDR3 is CASSKELSSGNTIYF. The DNA for the CDR3 is TGTGCCAGTAGTAAAGAACTAAGCTCTGGAAACACCATATATTTT.

The J gene is TRBJ1-3, the V gene TRBV29-1; TRBD1 matches 7 bases. This CDR3 spans 15 amino acids. The junction had 8 bases not matched to a gene; V was cut back by 6 bases and J by 0 bases. Germline V gene sequence: CDR1 SQVTM, CDR2 ANQGSEA. Written as DNA, the CDR3 is TGCAGCGTCCTGGGGTCAGGGGGCTCTGGAAACACCATATATTTT. Amino acids: CSVLGSGGSGNTIYF.

The rearrangement links TRBV19 to TRBJ2-7, with TRBD1 matching over 10 bases. This CDR3 spans 15 amino acids. CDR1 is LNHDA, CDR2 SQIVND, per germline (reference sequence). With 5 bases clipped from V and 5 bases from J, the junction kept 9 bases outside the gene matches. CDR3 coding DNA: TGTGCCAGTAGTTTTACCACCGGGACAGGGGACGAGCAGTACTTC. It translates to CASSFTTGTGDEQYF.

This clone is a singleton in its sample. V and J are TRBV7-2 and TRBJ2-3; 10 bases align to TRBD2. Germline CDR1 reads SGHTA; CDR2 reads FQGNSA. The CDR3 length is 17 residues. Trimming removed 5 bases from V and 3 bases from J; junction bases left unmatched: 11. The CDR3 region has the DNA TGTGCCAGCAGCCTAGGGGCTAGCGGGAGCGCAACAGATACGCAGTATTTT. Protein sequence: CASSLGASGSATDTQYF.

The V and J genes are TRBV7-6 and TRBJ1-5, with 10 positions matching TRBD1. The CDR3 sequence is 15 residues long. The J segment lost 2 bases and the V segment lost 5 bases, leaving 3 bases of the junction unmatched. The germline V gene has CDR1 SGHVS and CDR2 FNYEAQ. CDR3 nucleotide sequence: TGTGCCAGCAGCGACGGGACAGGGGGCAATCAGCCCCAGCATTTT. Amino acid sequence: CASSDGTGGNQPQHF. Complete variable domain (other parts from reference TRBV7-6 and TRBJ1-5): GAGVSQSPRYKVTKRGQDVALRCDPISGHVSLYWYRQALGQGPEFLTYFNYEAQQDKSGLPNDRFSAERPEGSISTLTIQRTEQRDSAMYRCASSDGTGGNQPQHFGDGTRLSIL.

J is TRBJ2-7 and V is TRBV6-5, with D possibly being TRBD2 (6 bases). V gave up 4 bases and J gave up 6 bases, with 13 bases separating them. The germline V gene encodes CDR1 MNHEY and CDR2 SVGAGI. This CDR3 spans 13 amino acids. The CDR3 coding sequence is TGTGCCAGCAGTTCCAGCGGGTACGGCGAGCAGTACTTC. Protein product: CASSSSGYGEQYF.

This rearrangement joins TRBV6-2 or TRBV6-3 to TRBJ2-2; TRBD1 matches at 7 bases. V lost 5 bases to trimming and J lost 7 bases; unmatched junction nucleotides: 7. Germline V CDR1 and CDR2: MNHEY, SVGEGT. The CDR3 has 14 residues. CDR3 sequence (DNA): TGTGCCAGCAGTCAGGACAGGAACGGCGGGGAGCTGTTTTTT. It yields the protein CASSQDRNGGELFF.

The chain links TRBV11-2 to TRBJ2-5; 7 bases map to TRBD2. The CDR3 has 17 amino acids. V shed 0 bases, J shed 5 bases, and the junction held 12 bases outside the gene matches. Germline V lookup: CDR1 SGHAT, CDR2 FQNNGV. The CDR3 region has the DNA TGTGCCAGCAGCTTAGAGGTGTCCGGCGGCGGGGGTGAGACCCAGTACTTC. Encoded protein: CASSLEVSGGGGETQYF. The full variable domain, its missing parts supplied by reference TRBV11-2 and TRBJ2-5, is EAGVAQSPRYKIIEKRQSVAFWCNPISGHATLYWYQQILGQGPKLLIQFQNNGVVDDSQLPKDRFSAERLKGVDSTLKIQPAKLEDSAVYLCASSLEVSGGGGETQYFGPGTRLLVL.

CDR3 nucleotides: TGTGCCAGTAGTCCAGGGGTCGCCTACAATGAGCAGTTCTTC. Translating gives CASSPGVAYNEQFF. V is TRBV19 and J is TRBJ2-1; D is perhaps TRBD1 (6 bases). CDR3 size: 14 residues. Between the trimmed V and J ends, which lost 5 bases and 2 bases, there was a span of 10 bases. Germline loops: CDR1 LNHDA, CDR2 SQIVND (reference sequence).

This clone appeared a single time. The genes are TRBV24-1 and TRBJ2-3; 10 bases align to TRBD1. The CDR3 has 16 residues. V dropped 4 bases and J dropped 10; count of bases not matched to a gene: 13. Germline V gives CDR1 KGHDR, CDR2 SFDVKD. As DNA, the CDR3 is TGTGCCACCAGTGACCTCCGGGACAGGGGTGCCGATCCGCAGTATTTT. Its translation is CATSDLRDRGADPQYF.

There are a few counts of this clone. The sample holds other DNA sequences that translate to the same CDR3. CDR3 nucleotides: TGTGCCAGCAGCGCGGGGCGAAACACCGGGGAGCTGTTTTTT. It translates to CASSAGRNTGELFF. The rearrangement joins TRBV6-2 or TRBV6-3 to TRBJ2-2; weak D call: TRBD2 (6 bases). V lost 6 bases and J lost 2, with 10 bases in between. Germline V gene sequence: CDR1 MNHEY, CDR2 SVGEGT. The CDR3 runs to 14 residues.

The chain uses TRBV6-5 and TRBJ1-6, with 7 bases matching TRBD1. The CDR3 length is 13 residues. Trimming at V came to 7 bases and at J to 6 bases, leaving 3 bases not matched to a gene. Looked up from germline, CDR1 is MNHEY and CDR2 is SVGAGI. CDR3 coding DNA: TGTGCCAGCACCCCAGGGGGTAATTCACCCCTCCACTTT. Translation gives CASTPGGNSPLHF.

This chain joins TRBV19 and TRBJ2-3; 7 nucleotides agree with TRBD2. Germline CDR1 is LNHDA and CDR2 is SQIVND (reference sequence). After removal of 7 bases from V and 3 bases from J, the junction contained 13 bases not matched to a gene. This CDR3 has 16 amino acids. The CDR3 region has the DNA TGTGCCAGTAAAAAGTCCCAGCGGGGCGTTACAGATACGCAGTATTTT. Its protein is CASKKSQRGVTDTQYF.

The chain recombines TRBV19 with TRBJ2-1; TRBD2 aligns across 9 bases. The length of the CDR3 is 18 residues. V lost 3 bases to trimming and J lost 5 bases; unmatched junction nucleotides: 14. From germline, CDR1 is LNHDA and CDR2 SQIVND (reference sequence). CDR3 protein: CASSIQGSGRTSHNEQFF. In DNA, the CDR3 is TGTGCCAGTAGTATCCAGGGTAGCGGGAGAACTTCCCACAATGAGCAGTTCTTC.

This chain joins TRBV12-3 or TRBV12-4 and TRBJ2-5; no reliable D call. Deletions cut 3 bases from V and 3 bases from J, with 2 bases between. This CDR3 is 11 amino acids long. The CDR3 region is CASSFKETQYF. CDR3 nucleotides: TGTGCCAGCAGTTTCAAAGAGACCCAGTACTTC.